These 20 T cell receptor beta chains originate from one sample sequenced in a study of OX40 agonist ivuxolimab in advanced cancers. Measured with immunoSEQ multiplex PCR; TCRdb has only the in-frame clones, and not every one. The sample consists of approximately 84,000 clones, roughly 87% of them appearing once. The input for sequencing was CD4+ or CD8+ T cells sorted from blood, taken in a trial of the OX40 agonist ivuxolimab. Receptor source: an adult with an advanced solid tumor such as melanoma, head and neck, liver or kidney cancer.

The chain uses TRBV6-5 and TRBJ2-1; the D gene is possibly TRBD1 (5 bases). Germline loops: CDR1 MNHEY, CDR2 SVGAGI. The V and J ends lost 5 bases and 6 bases respectively, with 14 bases between them. This CDR3 region has 14 residues. Here the CDR3 reads CASSAMRQGNEQFF. The CDR3 coding sequence is TGTGCCAGCAGTGCAATGAGGCAGGGCAATGAGCAGTTCTTC.

CDR3 in DNA: TGCAGCGTACGTCCAACCGGGACTAGCGGTAGCTCGAACACCGGGGAGCTGTTTTTT. This gives the protein CSVRPTGTSGSSNTGELFF. V is TRBV29-1 and J is TRBJ2-2; 11 bases line up with TRBD2. Trimming took 6 bases from V and 0 from J; bases not matched to a gene: 15. The length of the CDR3 is 19 residues. CDR1 is SQVTM, CDR2 ANQGSEA, per germline.

The rearrangement links TRBV5-1 to TRBJ2-5; D may correspond to TRBD1 or TRBD2 (5 bases each). CDR3 length: 17 residues. Trimming took 0 bases from V and 3 from J, leaving 18 bases between them. The germline gives CDR1 SGHRS, CDR2 YFSETQ. The CDR3 DNA reads TGCGCCAGCAGCTTGGCCTTCGTGGGGACCGCAAAAGAGACCCAGTACTTC. Translation gives CASSLAFVGTAKETQYF.

The chain recombines TRBV13 with TRBJ2-5; the match to TRBD2 covers 7 bases. CDR1 and CDR2 (germline): PRHDT, FYEKMQ (reference sequence). This CDR3 is built from 14 residues. V dropped 3 bases and J dropped 5; count of bases not matched to a gene: 6. The CDR3 sequence: CASSLGGNGETQYF. CDR3 DNA: TGTGCCAGCAGCTTGGGAGGGAACGGGGAGACCCAGTACTTC.

This clone was observed once. The chain employs TRBV5-4 and TRBJ2-3, with D possibly called TRBD1 or TRBD2 (6 bases each). Germline V gene lookup returns CDR1 SGHNT and CDR2 YYREEE (reference sequence). Trimming pared 4 bases from V and 3 bases from J, leaving 18 bases between. The CDR3 covers 16 residues. This CDR3 reads CASSRGTTETTDTQYF. The CDR3 region has the DNA TGTGCCAGCAGCCGGGGGACAACCGAAACTACAGATACGCAGTATTTT.

This clone was seen only a few times. This chain joins TRBV20-1 and TRBJ1-2; D is undetermined. This CDR3 is 11 amino acids long. Trimming took off 6 bases at V and 3 bases at J, with 8 bases between the two ends. CDR1 is DFQATT and CDR2 is SNEGSKA in the germline V gene (reference sequence). Here the CDR3 DNA reads TGCAGTGCGATAAGGGACTATGGCTACACCTTC. Its translation is CSAIRDYGYTF.

The J gene is TRBJ2-1, the V gene TRBV5-4; D is uncertain. Germline V lookup: CDR1 SGHNT, CDR2 YYREEE (reference sequence). V gave up 3 bases and J gave up 6 bases, with 10 bases separating them. The length of the CDR3 is 13 residues. CDR3: CASSSPGPNEQFF. CDR3 bases: TGTGCCAGCAGCTCACCAGGCCCCAATGAGCAGTTCTTC.

The rearrangement links TRBV5-1 to TRBJ1-4; D is uncertain. The CDR3 length is 14 residues. V was trimmed by 0 bases and J by 5 bases, leaving 8 bases between them. Germline CDR1 is SGHRS and CDR2 is YFSETQ. The CDR3 DNA sequence: TGCGCCAGCAGCTTGGAGGGAGTAAATGAAAAACTGTTTTTT. Residues: CASSLEGVNEKLFF.

The rearrangement links TRBV28 to TRBJ1-4; D is possibly TRBD1 (5 bases). V was trimmed by 6 bases and J by 7 bases, leaving 21 bases between them. This CDR3 comprises 16 residues. Germline V CDR1 and CDR2: MDHEN, SYDVKM. CDR3 residues: CASRLLAGGGFEKLFF. CDR3 nucleotides: TGTGCCAGCAGACTTTTGGCGGGGGGTGGATTTGAAAAACTGTTTTTT.

The chain links TRBV7-9 to TRBJ2-1, with TRBD2 as a possible D gene (7 bases). Germline V gives CDR1 SEHNR, CDR2 FQNEAQ (reference sequence). The CDR3 is made up of 13 amino acids. V was clipped by 8 bases and J by 8 bases, with 16 bases between them. CDR3 region: CASGIGGRDEQFF. The CDR3 DNA is TGTGCCAGCGGCATAGGGGGGAGGGATGAGCAGTTCTTC.

V usage is TRBV27 and J usage is TRBJ2-1; D gene ambiguous. V shed 2 bases and J shed 6 bases, with 14 bases lying between them. Germline-derived CDR1 and CDR2 are MNHEY and SMNVEV (reference sequence). This CDR3 has 15 amino acids. CDR3 loop: CASSLVSQKSNEQFF. The CDR3 nucleotides read TGTGCCAGCAGTTTAGTGTCCCAGAAGAGCAATGAGCAGTTCTTC.

The V call is TRBV7-8, the J call TRBJ2-6, with D uncertain. The germline V gene has CDR1 SGHVS and CDR2 FQNEAQ. This CDR3 is 18 amino acids long. The V end lost 2 bases, the J end lost 4 bases, and 18 bases lay between the germline ends. CDR3 region: CASSLMASRPTGANVLTF. In DNA form, the CDR3 reads TGTGCCAGCAGCTTAATGGCCTCGAGGCCGACGGGGGCCAACGTCCTGACTTTC.

The chain carries TRBV6-6 and TRBJ2-7; D is perhaps TRBD1 (5 bases). V lost 6 bases and J 3 bases, leaving 15 bases between the germline ends. CDR3 size: 14 residues. The germline V gene has CDR1 MNHNY and CDR2 SVGAGI (reference sequence). CDR3 sequence: CASSQGAPDYEQYF. The CDR3 coding sequence is TGTGCCAGCAGCCAAGGGGCGCCGGACTACGAGCAGTACTTC.

V and J are TRBV29-1 and TRBJ2-7; D perhaps matches TRBD1 (6 bases). Looked up from germline, CDR1 is SQVTM and CDR2 is ANQGSEA. CDR3 size: 12 residues. Trimming stripped 4 bases from V and 2 bases from J, with 9 bases between. CDR3 nucleotides: TGCAGCGTTGGTCGGGACACCTACGAGCAGTACTTC. Translating gives CSVGRDTYEQYF.

V gene TRBV11-2 combines with J gene TRBJ2-7; D call uncertain. The CDR3 contains 17 residues. Deletions cut 5 bases from V and 2 bases from J, with 22 bases between. Germline V CDR1 and CDR2: SGHAT, FQNNGV. The CDR3 loop is CASSALRSTAHTYEQYF. In DNA, the CDR3 is TGTGCCAGCAGCGCATTGCGCAGCACGGCACATACCTACGAGCAGTACTTC.

The chain uses TRBV5-1 and TRBJ1-3, with D possibly being TRBD1 (5 bases). Germline assignment: CDR1 SGHRS and CDR2 YFSETQ. The CDR3 is 15 residues long. Trimming removed 4 bases from V and 1 base from J, with 12 bases in between. The DNA of the CDR3 is TGCGCCAGCAGCCGGTCGGGGGGTTCTGGAAACACCATATATTTT. Translation gives CASSRSGGSGNTIYF.

This sequence joins TRBV27 and TRBJ2-1; D not certain. This CDR3 region has 14 residues. Trimming left V 0 bases short and J 7 bases short, with 10 bases between. The germline V gene has CDR1 MNHEY and CDR2 SMNVEV (reference sequence). CDR3 sequence: CASSLSAIFNEQFF. As DNA, the CDR3 is TGTGCCAGCAGTTTATCGGCAATATTTAATGAGCAGTTCTTC.

J is TRBJ1-1 and V is TRBV13; D ambiguous. Trimming removed 1 base from V and 10 bases from J, with 13 bases in between. Per the germline V gene, CDR1 is PRHDT and CDR2 is FYEKMQ (reference sequence). The CDR3 totals 13 residues. The CDR3 is CASSLVPARGAFF. The CDR3 DNA follows: TGTGCCAGCAGCTTAGTTCCGGCCCGCGGAGCTTTCTTT.

The chain couples TRBV2 to TRBJ2-1; no firm D call. This CDR3 spans 16 amino acids. The germline V gene has CDR1 SNHLY and CDR2 FYNNEI. V lost 4 bases and J 3 bases, leaving 16 bases between the germline ends. The CDR3 loop reads CASSGSRSSFYNEQFF. CDR3 sequence (DNA): TGTGCCAGCAGTGGATCCCGGTCTAGTTTCTACAATGAGCAGTTCTTC.

The rearrangement links TRBV19 to TRBJ1-5; D is perhaps TRBD1 (5 bases). Per the germline V gene, CDR1 is LNHDA and CDR2 is SQIVND (reference sequence). The CDR3 has 16 residues. The ends were cut back, 6 bases at V and 5 bases at J, with 20 bases in the middle. CDR3 sequence (DNA): TGTGCCAGTAGCTCCACGCGTAGGGGTAGAGATCAGCCCCAGCATTTT. Its protein product is CASSSTRRGRDQPQHF.